This T cell receptor beta chain was sequenced in a study of shared clonotypes between healthy human individuals. Background on the study: Plates per donor: three CD4 naive, three CD4 memory, two CD8 naive, one CD8 memory. Study-wide results and limits: Rarefaction gave evidence that sorted-subset sequencing remained incomplete despite large depth.

CDR1 SGHTA and CDR2 FQGNSA come from the germline V gene. There are 14 residues in the CDR3. Trimming pared 1 base from V and 4 bases from J, leaving 11 bases between. In the case of this clone: Its antigen is as yet unknown.

It was across several immunoSEQ plates that each subset's genomic DNA was evenly split. The assay was immunoSEQ multiplex PCR, and TCRdb's table has in-frame clones only and misses some. The sample includes some 1.5 million clones, roughly 96% of them seen just once. The rearrangement links TRBV7-2 to TRBJ2-7; no clear D. The sample comprised naive CD4+ T cells sorted from blood. Noted subset: CD45RA+ positively selected. This clonotype was sampled from a man aged 30-40 years in good health. This CDR3 reads CASSLVLAGYEQYF. The CDR3 DNA reads TGTGCCAGCAGCTTAGTCCTCGCCGGGTACGAGCAGTACTTC.